This TCR beta chain originates from a study of blood T cell repertoires in COVID-19. Only in-frame clones appear in the TCRdb table, and some are missing; sequencing was by immunoSEQ multiplex PCR. The table has fewer than 250,000 clones, roughly 81% seen once. CDR3 size: 14 residues. Between the trimmed V and J ends, which lost 3 bases and 1 base, there was a span of 8 bases. Per the germline V gene, CDR1 is SGHNT and CDR2 is YYREEE (reference sequence). V and J are TRBV5-4 and TRBJ1-5, with a weak D call TRBD1 (6 bases). Sequencing was performed on peripheral blood. The sequence was obtained from a man in his forties or fifties with acute or convalescent COVID-19. The CDR3 bases are TGTGCCAGCAGCTCGGGGACAAGCAATCAGCCCCAGCATTTT. Protein: CASSSGTSNQPQHF.